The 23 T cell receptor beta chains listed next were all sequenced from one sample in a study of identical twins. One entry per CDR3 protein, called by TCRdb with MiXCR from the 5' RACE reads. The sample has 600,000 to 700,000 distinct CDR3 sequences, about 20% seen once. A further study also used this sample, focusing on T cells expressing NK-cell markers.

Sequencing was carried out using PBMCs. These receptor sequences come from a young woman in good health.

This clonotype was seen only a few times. CDR3 sequence: CASMSTNYGYTF. The CDR3 nucleotides read TGTGCCAGTATGTCAACTAACTATGGCTACACCTTC. The chain couples TRBV19 to TRBJ1-2; D ambiguous. The CDR3 sequence is 12 residues long. Germline V gives CDR1 LNHDA, CDR2 SQIVND (reference sequence). The germline V and J ends were trimmed by 7 bases and 0 bases, with 6 bases remaining between them.

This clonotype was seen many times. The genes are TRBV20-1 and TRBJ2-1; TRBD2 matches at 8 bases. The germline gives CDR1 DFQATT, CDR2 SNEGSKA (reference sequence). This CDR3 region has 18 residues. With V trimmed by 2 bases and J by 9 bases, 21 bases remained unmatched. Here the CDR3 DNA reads TGCAGTGCTAGACTTGACACCCCCGGACTAGCCAGTTTACGTGAGCAGTTCTTC. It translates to CSARLDTPGLASLREQFF.

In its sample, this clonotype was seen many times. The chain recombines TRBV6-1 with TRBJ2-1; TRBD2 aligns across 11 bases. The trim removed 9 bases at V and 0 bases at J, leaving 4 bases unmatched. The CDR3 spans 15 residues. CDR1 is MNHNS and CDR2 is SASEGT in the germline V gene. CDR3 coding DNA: TGTGCCAGTATTGGGACTAGCGGCTCCTACAATGAGCAGTTCTTC. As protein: CASIGTSGSYNEQFF.

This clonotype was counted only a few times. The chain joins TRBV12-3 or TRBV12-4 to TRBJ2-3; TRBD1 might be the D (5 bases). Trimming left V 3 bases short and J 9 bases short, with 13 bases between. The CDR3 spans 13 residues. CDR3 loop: CASSFDPQGTQYF. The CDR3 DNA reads TGTGCCAGCAGTTTCGACCCGCAGGGAACGCAGTATTTT.

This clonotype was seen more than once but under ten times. The CDR3 loop is CASSYRLEETQYF. CDR3 nucleotides: TGTGCCAGCTCCTACCGACTAGAAGAGACCCAGTACTTC. The J gene is TRBJ2-5, the V gene TRBV9, with D possibly TRBD2 on 6 matching bases. V was shortened by 7 bases and J by 3 bases, with 13 bases between the two germline ends. The CDR3 runs 13 residues. CDR1 and CDR2 from the germline V gene are SGDLS and YYNGEE. Full variable domain (remainder filled in from reference TRBV9 and TRBJ2-5): DSGVTQTPKHLITATGQRVTLRCSPRSGDLSVYWYQQSLDQGLQFLIQYYNGEERAKGNILERFSAQQFPDLHSELNLSSLELGDSALYFCASSYRLEETQYFGPGTRLLVL.

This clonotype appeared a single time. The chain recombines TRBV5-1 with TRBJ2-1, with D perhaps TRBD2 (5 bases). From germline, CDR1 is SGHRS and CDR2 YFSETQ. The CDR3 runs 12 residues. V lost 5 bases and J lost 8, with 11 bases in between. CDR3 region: CASRGGGDEQFF. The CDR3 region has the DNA TGCGCCAGCAGAGGAGGAGGCGATGAGCAGTTCTTC.

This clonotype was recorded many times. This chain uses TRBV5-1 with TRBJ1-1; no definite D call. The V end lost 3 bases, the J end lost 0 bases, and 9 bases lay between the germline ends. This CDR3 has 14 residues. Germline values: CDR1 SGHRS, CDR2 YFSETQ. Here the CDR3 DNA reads TGCGCCAGCAGCTGGACGGGAATGAACACTGAAGCTTTCTTT. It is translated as CASSWTGMNTEAFF.

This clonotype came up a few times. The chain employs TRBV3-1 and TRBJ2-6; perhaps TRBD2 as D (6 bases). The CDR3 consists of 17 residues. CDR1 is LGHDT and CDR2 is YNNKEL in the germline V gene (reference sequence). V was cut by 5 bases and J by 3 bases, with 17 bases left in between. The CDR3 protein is CASSTRVRDFGANVLTF. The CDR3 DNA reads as TGTGCCAGCAGCACCCGGGTCAGGGACTTTGGGGCCAACGTCCTGACTTTC.

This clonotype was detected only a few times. The CDR3, as DNA: TGCGCCAGCAGCCAAGTCCCAGGAAGCGAGCAGTACTTC. Amino acid sequence: CASSQVPGSEQYF. The genes are TRBV4-1 and TRBJ2-7, with D uncertain. V was cut by 1 base and J by 6 bases, with 10 bases left in between. The CDR3 totals 13 residues. The germline V gene encodes CDR1 MGHRA and CDR2 YSYEKL.

The CDR3 loop reads CAISEFPGTSEREQYF. The CDR3 DNA follows: TGTGCCATCAGTGAGTTTCCCGGGACTAGTGAACGCGAGCAGTACTTC. The V gene is TRBV10-3, the J gene TRBJ2-7; 8 bases line up with TRBD2. V dropped 1 base and J dropped 6; count of bases not matched to a gene: 11. Per the germline V gene, CDR1 is ENHRY and CDR2 is SYGVKD. The CDR3 has 16 amino acids.

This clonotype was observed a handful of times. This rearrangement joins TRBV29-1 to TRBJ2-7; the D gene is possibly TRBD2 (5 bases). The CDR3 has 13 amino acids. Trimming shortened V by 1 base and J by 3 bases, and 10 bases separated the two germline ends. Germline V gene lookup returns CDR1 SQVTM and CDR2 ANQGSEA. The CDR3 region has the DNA TGCAGCGTTGAAGTGGCCGAGGGCTACGAGCAGTACTTC. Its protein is CSVEVAEGYEQYF.

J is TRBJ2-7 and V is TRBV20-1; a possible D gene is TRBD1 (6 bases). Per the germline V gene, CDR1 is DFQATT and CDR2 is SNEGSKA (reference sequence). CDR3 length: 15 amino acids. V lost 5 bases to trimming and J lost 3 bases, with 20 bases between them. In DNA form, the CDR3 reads TGCAGTGCTCGACCAACAGGGAAATTTATCTACGAGCAGTACTTC. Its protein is CSARPTGKFIYEQYF.

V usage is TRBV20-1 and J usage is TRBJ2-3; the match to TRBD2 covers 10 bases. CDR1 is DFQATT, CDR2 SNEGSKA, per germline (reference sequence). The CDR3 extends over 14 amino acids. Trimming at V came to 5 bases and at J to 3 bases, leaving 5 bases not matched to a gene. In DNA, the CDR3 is TGCAGTGCTCCCCAGACTAGCGGGACAGATACGCAGTATTTT. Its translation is CSAPQTSGTDTQYF.

The CDR3 bases are TGCAGTGCTAGAGATCCCCTAGGGGCCGGGGAGACCCAGTACTTC. Translating gives CSARDPLGAGETQYF. The rearrangement links TRBV20-1 to TRBJ2-5; a possible D gene is TRBD1 (5 bases). Deletions cut 0 bases from V and 5 bases from J, with 16 bases between. The germline CDR1 and CDR2 sequences are DFQATT and SNEGSKA (reference sequence). The CDR3 loop spans 15 amino acids.

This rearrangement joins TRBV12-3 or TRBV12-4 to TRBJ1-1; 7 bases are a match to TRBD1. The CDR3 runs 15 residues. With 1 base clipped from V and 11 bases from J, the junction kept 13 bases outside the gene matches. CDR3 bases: TGTGCCAGCAGTTTAGTCCCTTTTACAGGGGAGGCGGCTTTCTTT. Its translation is CASSLVPFTGEAAFF.

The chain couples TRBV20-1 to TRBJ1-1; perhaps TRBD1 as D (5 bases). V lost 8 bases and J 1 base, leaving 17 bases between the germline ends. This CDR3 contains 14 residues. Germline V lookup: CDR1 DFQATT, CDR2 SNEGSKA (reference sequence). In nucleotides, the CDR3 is TGCAGTTTCCTGCCCCGACAGTCGAACACTGAAGCTTTCTTT. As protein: CSFLPRQSNTEAFF.

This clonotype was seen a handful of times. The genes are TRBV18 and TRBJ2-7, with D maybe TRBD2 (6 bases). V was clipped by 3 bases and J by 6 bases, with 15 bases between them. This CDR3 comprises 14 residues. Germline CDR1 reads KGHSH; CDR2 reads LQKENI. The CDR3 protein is CASSPQGGSREQYF. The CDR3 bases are TGTGCCAGCTCACCCCAGGGAGGTTCGCGCGAGCAGTACTTC.

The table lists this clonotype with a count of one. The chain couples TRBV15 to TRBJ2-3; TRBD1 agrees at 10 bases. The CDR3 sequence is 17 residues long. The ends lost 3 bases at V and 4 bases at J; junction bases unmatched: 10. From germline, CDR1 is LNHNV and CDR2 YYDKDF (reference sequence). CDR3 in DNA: TGTGCCACCAGCAGCCCTCCGACAGGGGGCCGGGCAGATACGCAGTATTTT. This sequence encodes CATSSPPTGGRADTQYF.

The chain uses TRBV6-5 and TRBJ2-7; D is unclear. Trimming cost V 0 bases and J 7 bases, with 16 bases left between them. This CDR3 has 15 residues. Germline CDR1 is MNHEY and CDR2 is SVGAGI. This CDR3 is CASSYSSKSIGEQYF. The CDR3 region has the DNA TGTGCCAGCAGTTACTCTTCAAAGTCGATTGGGGAGCAGTACTTC.

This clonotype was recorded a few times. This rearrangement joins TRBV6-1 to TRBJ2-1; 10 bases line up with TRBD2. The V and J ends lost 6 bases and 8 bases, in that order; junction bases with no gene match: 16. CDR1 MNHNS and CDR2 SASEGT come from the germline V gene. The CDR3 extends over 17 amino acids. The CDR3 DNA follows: TGTGCCAGCAGGACGAATCTTAGAGCGGGAGGGAGCCATGAGCAGTTCTTC. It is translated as CASRTNLRAGGSHEQFF.

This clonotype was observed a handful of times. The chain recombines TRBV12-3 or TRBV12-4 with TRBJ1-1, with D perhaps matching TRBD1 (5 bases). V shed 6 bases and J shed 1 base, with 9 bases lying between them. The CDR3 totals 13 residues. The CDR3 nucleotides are TGTGCCAGCAGCTCGGACAAGAACACTGAAGCTTTCTTT. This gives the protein CASSSDKNTEAFF.

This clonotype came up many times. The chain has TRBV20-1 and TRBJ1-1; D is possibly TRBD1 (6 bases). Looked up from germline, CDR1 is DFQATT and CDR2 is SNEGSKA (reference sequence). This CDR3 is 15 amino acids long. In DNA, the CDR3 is TGCGGACTAGAGGCTCAACAGGGAGGGCGGACTGAAGCTTTCTTT. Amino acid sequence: CGLEAQQGGRTEAFF.

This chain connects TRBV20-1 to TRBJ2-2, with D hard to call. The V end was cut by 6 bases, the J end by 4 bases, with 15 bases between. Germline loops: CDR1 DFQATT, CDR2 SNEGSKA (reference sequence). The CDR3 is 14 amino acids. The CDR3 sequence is CSASPVLSTGELFF. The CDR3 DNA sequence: TGCAGTGCCTCCCCGGTACTAAGCACCGGGGAGCTGTTTTTT.